A selection of T cell receptor beta chains follows, all from one sample in a study of cytomegalovirus exposure and HLA in healthy donors. Generated by immunoSEQ multiplex PCR, the TCRdb table keeps only in-frame clones and is missing some. This sample has 150,000 to 200,000 clones, with 70% to 85% found just once. Sequencing input: PBMCs. The receptors stem from a man aged 30 to 39 in good health and CMV-seropositive. CDR3s include the opening cysteine and the closing phenylalanine or tryptophan. D genes are given only for firm matches.

J gene | V gene | D gene | CDR3 protein
TRBJ2-7 | TRBV9 | TRBD2 | CASSAGGGFYEQYF
TRBJ2-2 | TRBV2 | TRBD2 | CASQQVGGTNTGELFF
TRBJ2-5 | TRBV19 | - | CASSMMEGETQYF
TRBJ2-7 | TRBV27 | TRBD1 | CASSSGTGLYEQYF
TRBJ2-7 | TRBV11-2 | TRBD1 | CASSLGQGFEQYF
TRBJ2-1 | TRBV11-2 | - | CASSHVGDAFF
TRBJ1-2 | TRBV30 | - | CAWRPGGSHGYTF
TRBJ1-1 | TRBV5-1 | - | CASSLVGGGNTEAFF
TRBJ2-4 | TRBV29-1 | TRBD1 | CSVEAVGQGEAKNIQYF
TRBJ1-5 | TRBV5-6 | TRBD1 | CASSLQGYVNQPQHF
TRBJ2-7 | TRBV6-6 | TRBD1 | CASSPDRGHSRRQYF
TRBJ1-4 | TRBV10-3 | TRBD1 | CAISPGTGGEKLFF
TRBJ1-5 | TRBV11-3 | TRBD1 | CASAMGRDRGPNQPQHF
TRBJ1-2 | TRBV9 | - | CASSGERGYTF
TRBJ2-5 | TRBV4-2 | TRBD2 | CASSPGTSGVLETQYF
TRBJ2-1 | TRBV7-9 | TRBD1 | CASSWTGTGGVEQFF
TRBJ2-5 | TRBV30 | TRBD1 | CAWSRGPETQYF
TRBJ1-6 | TRBV2 | TRBD1 | CASRGQGTYNSPLHF
TRBJ2-2 | TRBV19 | - | CASSIRWSDTGELFF
TRBJ2-2 | TRBV4-3 | TRBD1 | CASSIIGTGTGELFF
TRBJ1-1 | TRBV6-1 | - | CASSVPTLNTEAFF
TRBJ1-1 | TRBV30 | - | CAWSAQTGNMNTEAFF
TRBJ1-1 | TRBV6-5 | - | CASSYRRATEAFF
TRBJ1-3 | TRBV25-1 | TRBD1 | CASSAGQGDVRGNTIYF
TRBJ2-1 | TRBV6-1 | - | CASRLNQVNEQFF
TRBJ2-3 | TRBV5-1 | TRBD2 | CASSLASGGAIDTQYF
TRBJ2-2 | TRBV6-1 | TRBD2 | CASSSGLVSAGELFF
TRBJ2-3 | TRBV5-1 | - | CASSLGQSTDTQYF
TRBJ2-3 | TRBV6-4 | TRBD2 | CASSLAGGPDTQYF
TRBJ1-5 | TRBV30 | - | CAWSGMTGNLGNQPQHF
TRBJ1-2 | TRBV28 | - | CASSLSAGSNYGYTF
TRBJ1-6 | TRBV6-4 | - | CASSDTRLPSAPLHF
TRBJ1-4 | TRBV7-9 | - | CASSLGQGGEKLFF
TRBJ2-1 | TRBV7-6 | - | CASSLWSRGSYNEQFF
TRBJ1-2 | TRBV5-4 | TRBD1 | CASSRDSPTGYTF
TRBJ2-5 | TRBV7-9 | - | CASSLSGEETQYF
TRBJ1-4 | TRBV7-8 | TRBD1 | CASSPRDREEEKLFF
TRBJ2-3 | TRBV5-6 | - | CASSLRGGEGTDTQYF
TRBJ2-7 | TRBV5-1 | - | CASAMWRGQDEQYF
TRBJ2-7 | TRBV2 | TRBD1 | CASSGRGLSPYEQYF
TRBJ2-6 | TRBV12-2 | - | CASRLLIRQGLDSGANVLTF